This record covers a single T cell receptor (beta chain). Its cognate antigen is unknown. Trimming took off 2 bases at V and 1 base at J, with 8 bases between the two ends. CDR1 and CDR2 from the germline V gene are MNHNS and SASEGT. The CDR3 is 14 amino acids. This record comes from a study of cytomegalovirus exposure and HLA in healthy donors. Whole-study findings and limits: Listed as cytomegalovirus-associated were 150 to 200 TCR beta chains. Other equally common chains were less clonally expanded than HLA-associated TCR beta chains, a later analysis showed.

Use of 60 Vbeta and 13 Jbeta primers characterized the PCR. Profiling relied on immunoSEQ multiplex PCR, and the TCRdb table lists in-frame clones only, not all of them. The sample's table shows about 150,000 clones. The chain carries TRBV6-1 and TRBJ1-1, with D possibly being TRBD1 (5 bases). This clonotype originated in a woman between 45 and 60 years old in good health and CMV-seronegative. Sample: PBMCs. This CDR3 is CASSEQQENTEAFF. DNA of the CDR3: TGTGCCAGCAGTGAACAACAGGAGAACACTGAAGCTTTCTTT.